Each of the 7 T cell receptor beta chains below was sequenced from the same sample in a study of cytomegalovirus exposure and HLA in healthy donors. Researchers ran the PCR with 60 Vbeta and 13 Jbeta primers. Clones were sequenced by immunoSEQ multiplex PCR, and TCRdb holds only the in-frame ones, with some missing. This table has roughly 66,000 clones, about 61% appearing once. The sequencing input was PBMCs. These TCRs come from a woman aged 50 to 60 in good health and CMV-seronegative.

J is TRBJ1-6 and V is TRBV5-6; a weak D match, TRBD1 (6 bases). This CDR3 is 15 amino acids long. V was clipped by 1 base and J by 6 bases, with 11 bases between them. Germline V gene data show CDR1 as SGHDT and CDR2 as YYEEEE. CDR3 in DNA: TGTGCCAGCAGCTTGCGGGGGGCAGGTAATTCACCCCTCCACTTT. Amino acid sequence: CASSLRGAGNSPLHF.

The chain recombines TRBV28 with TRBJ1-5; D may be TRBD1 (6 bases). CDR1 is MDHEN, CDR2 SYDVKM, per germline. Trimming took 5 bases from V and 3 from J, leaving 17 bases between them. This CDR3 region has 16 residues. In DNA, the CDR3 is TGTGCCAGCAGTACACCTACCGACAGGTTCAATCAGCCCCAGCATTTT. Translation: CASSTPTDRFNQPQHF.

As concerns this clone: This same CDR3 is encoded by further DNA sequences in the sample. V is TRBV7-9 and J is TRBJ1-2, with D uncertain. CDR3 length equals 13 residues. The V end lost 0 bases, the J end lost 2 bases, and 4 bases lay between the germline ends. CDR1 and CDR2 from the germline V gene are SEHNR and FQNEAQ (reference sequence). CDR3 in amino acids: CASSLAANYGYTF. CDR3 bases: TGTGCCAGCAGCTTAGCAGCCAACTATGGCTACACCTTC.

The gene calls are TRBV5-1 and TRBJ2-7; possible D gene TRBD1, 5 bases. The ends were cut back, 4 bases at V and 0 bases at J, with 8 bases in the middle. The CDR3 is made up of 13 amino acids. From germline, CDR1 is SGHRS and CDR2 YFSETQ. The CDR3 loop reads CASSDSFSYEQYF. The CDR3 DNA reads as TGCGCCAGCAGCGACAGCTTCTCCTACGAGCAGTACTTC.

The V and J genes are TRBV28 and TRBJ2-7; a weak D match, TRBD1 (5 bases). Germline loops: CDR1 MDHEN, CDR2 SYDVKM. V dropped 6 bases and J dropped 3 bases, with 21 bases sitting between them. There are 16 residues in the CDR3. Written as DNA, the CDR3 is TGTGCCAGCAGCCAGACCTCTGGGGCCCACCTCTACGAGCAGTACTTC. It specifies CASSQTSGAHLYEQYF.

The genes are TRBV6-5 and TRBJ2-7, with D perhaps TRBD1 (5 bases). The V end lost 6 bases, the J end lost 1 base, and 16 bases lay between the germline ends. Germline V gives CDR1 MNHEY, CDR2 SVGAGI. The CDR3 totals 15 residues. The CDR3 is CASRVGRAGSYEQYF. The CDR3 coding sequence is TGTGCCAGCAGGGTCGGCAGGGCCGGATCCTACGAGCAGTACTTC.

CDR3 residues: CASSPSRGRGGGELFF. CDR3 coding DNA: TGCGCCAGCAGCCCTAGCCGCGGGAGGGGCGGCGGGGAGCTGTTTTTT. The rearrangement uses TRBV5-1 and TRBJ2-2; 9 bases are a match to TRBD2. Germline-derived CDR1 and CDR2 are SGHRS and YFSETQ. The CDR3 totals 16 residues. The trim removed 4 bases at V and 7 bases at J, leaving 11 bases unmatched.